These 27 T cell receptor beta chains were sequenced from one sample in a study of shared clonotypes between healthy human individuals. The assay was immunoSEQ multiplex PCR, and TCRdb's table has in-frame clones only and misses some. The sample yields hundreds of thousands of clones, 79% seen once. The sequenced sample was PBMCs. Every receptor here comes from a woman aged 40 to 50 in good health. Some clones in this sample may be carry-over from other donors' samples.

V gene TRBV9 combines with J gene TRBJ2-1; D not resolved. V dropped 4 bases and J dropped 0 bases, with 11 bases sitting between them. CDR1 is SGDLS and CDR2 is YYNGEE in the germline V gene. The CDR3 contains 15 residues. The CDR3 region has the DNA TGTGCCAGCAGCCCAGGAGTGAGCTCCTACAATGAGCAGTTCTTC. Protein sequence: CASSPGVSSYNEQFF.

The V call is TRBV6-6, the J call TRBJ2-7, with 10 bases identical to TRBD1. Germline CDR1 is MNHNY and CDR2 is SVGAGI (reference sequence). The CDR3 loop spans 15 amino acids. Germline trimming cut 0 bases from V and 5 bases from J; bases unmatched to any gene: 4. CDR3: CASSYSGQGKNEQYF. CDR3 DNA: TGTGCCAGCAGTTACTCGGGACAGGGGAAAAACGAGCAGTACTTC.

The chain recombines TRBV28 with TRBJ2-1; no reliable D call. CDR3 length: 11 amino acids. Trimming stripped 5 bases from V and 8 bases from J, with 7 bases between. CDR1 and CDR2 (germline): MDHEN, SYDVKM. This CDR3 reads CASSPLYEQFF. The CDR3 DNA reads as TGTGCCAGCAGTCCGCTCTATGAGCAGTTCTTC.

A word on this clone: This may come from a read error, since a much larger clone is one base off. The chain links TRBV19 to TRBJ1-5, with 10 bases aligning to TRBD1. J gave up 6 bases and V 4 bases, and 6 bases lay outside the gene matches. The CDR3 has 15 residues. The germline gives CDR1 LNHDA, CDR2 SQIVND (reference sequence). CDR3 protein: CASSTPGTGVQPQHF. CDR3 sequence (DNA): TGTGCCAGTAGTACCCCCGGGACAGGGGTTCAGCCCCAGCATTTT.

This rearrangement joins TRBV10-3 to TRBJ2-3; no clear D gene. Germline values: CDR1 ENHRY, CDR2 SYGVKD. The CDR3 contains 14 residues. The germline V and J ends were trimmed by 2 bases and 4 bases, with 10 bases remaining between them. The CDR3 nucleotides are TGTGCCATCAGTGAGCCCGGAACCGCAGATACGCAGTATTTT. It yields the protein CAISEPGTADTQYF.

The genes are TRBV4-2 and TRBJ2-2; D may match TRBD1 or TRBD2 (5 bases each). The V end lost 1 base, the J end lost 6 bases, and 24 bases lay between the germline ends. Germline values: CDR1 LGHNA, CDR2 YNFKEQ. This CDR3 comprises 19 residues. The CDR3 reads CASSQALSHRQPGAGELFF. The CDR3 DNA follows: TGTGCCAGCAGCCAAGCTCTCTCCCATCGACAGCCCGGGGCCGGGGAGCTGTTTTTT.

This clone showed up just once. The CDR3 nucleotides are TGCGCCAGCAGTCCCGGACTAGGGGGGTACGAGCAGTACTTC. Translated: CASSPGLGGYEQYF. The J gene is TRBJ2-7, the V gene TRBV10-2; the D gene is possibly TRBD2 (7 bases). V was pared by 5 bases and J by 4 bases, with 15 bases between. The CDR3 loop spans 14 amino acids. Germline assignment: CDR1 WSHSY and CDR2 SAAADI.

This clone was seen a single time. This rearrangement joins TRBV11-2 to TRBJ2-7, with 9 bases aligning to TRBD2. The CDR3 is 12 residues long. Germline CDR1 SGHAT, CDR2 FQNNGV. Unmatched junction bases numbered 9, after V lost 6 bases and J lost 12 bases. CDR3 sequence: CASSPRTSDRYF. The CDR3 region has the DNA TGTGCCAGCAGTCCCCGGACTAGCGATCGGTACTTC.

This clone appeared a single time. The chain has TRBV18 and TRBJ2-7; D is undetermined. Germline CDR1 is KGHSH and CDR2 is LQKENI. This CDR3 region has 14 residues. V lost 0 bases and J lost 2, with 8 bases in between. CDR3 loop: CASSPPSKTYEQYF. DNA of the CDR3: TGTGCCAGCTCACCACCGTCCAAAACCTACGAGCAGTACTTC.

The CDR3 reads CSVEAQGLSTDTQYF. CDR3 bases: TGCAGCGTTGAAGCCCAGGGTCTGAGCACAGATACGCAGTATTTT. The J gene is TRBJ2-3, the V gene TRBV29-1, with D possibly TRBD1 on 5 matching bases. CDR3 length: 15 amino acids. V was trimmed by 1 base and J by 0 bases, leaving 11 bases between them. The germline V gene encodes CDR1 SQVTM and CDR2 ANQGSEA.

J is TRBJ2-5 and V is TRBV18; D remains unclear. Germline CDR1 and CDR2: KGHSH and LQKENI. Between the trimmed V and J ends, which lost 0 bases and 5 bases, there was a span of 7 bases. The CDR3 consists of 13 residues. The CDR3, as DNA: TGTGCCAGCTCACCACCTAGCACCGAGACCCAGTACTTC. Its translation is CASSPPSTETQYF.

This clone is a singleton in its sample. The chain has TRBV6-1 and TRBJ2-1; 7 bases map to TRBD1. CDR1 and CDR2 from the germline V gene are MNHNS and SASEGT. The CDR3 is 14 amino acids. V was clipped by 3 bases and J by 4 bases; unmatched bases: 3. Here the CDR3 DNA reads TGTGCCAGCAGTGACACAGGGGCTTACAATGAGCAGTTCTTC. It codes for CASSDTGAYNEQFF.

The CDR3 loop reads CSTTGTSGKETQYF. CDR3 sequence (DNA): TGCAGCACCACTGGGACTAGCGGGAAAGAGACCCAGTACTTC. The rearrangement links TRBV29-1 to TRBJ2-5; 13 positions match TRBD2. Germline V gives CDR1 SQVTM, CDR2 ANQGSEA. With V trimmed by 8 bases and J by 3 bases, 6 bases remained unmatched. This CDR3 region has 14 residues. The whole variable domain, remainder taken from reference TRBV29-1 and TRBJ2-5, is SAVISQKPSRDICQRGTSLTIQCQVDSQVTMMFWYRQQPGQSLTLIATANQGSEATYESGFVIDKFPISRPNLTFSTLTVSNMSPEDSSIYLCSTTGTSGKETQYFGPGTRLLVL.

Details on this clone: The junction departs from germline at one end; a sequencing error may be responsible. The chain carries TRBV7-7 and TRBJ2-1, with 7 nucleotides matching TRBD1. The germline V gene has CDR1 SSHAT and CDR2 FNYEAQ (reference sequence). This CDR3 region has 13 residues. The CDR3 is CASSRDSYNEQFF. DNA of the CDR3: TGTGCTAGCAGCCGGGACAGTTACAATGAGCAGTTCTTC. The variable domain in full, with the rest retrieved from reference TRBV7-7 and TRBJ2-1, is GAGVSQSPRYKVTKRGQDVTLRCDPISSHATLYWYQQALGQGPEFLTYFNYEAQPDKSGLPSDRFSAERPEGSISTLTIQRTEQRDSAMYRCASSRDSYNEQFFGPGTRLTVL.

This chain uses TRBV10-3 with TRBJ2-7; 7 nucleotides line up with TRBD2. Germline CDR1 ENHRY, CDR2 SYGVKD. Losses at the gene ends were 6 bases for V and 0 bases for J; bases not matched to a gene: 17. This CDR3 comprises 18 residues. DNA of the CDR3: TGTGCCATCAGCGAAAACCCCGTTTCTAGCGGCAACTCCTACGAGCAGTACTTC. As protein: CAISENPVSSGNSYEQYF.

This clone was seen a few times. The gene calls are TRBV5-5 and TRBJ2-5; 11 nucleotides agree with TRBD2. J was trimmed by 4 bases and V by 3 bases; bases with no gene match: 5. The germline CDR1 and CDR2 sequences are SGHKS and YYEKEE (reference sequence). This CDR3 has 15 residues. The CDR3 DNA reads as TGTGCCAGCAGCTCACCGGGACTAGCGGTAGAGACCCAGTACTTC. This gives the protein CASSSPGLAVETQYF.

CDR3 coding DNA: TGCGCCAGCAGCCAAGATGGAAGGCAGCCCTGGGGATTAGACGAATTCAATGAGCAGTTCTTC. It specifies CASSQDGRQPWGLDEFNEQFF. The chain has TRBV4-3 and TRBJ2-1; no firm D call. This CDR3 comprises 21 residues. The germline CDR1 and CDR2 sequences are LGHNA and YSLEER. The V and J ends lost 0 bases and 6 bases respectively, with 30 bases between them.

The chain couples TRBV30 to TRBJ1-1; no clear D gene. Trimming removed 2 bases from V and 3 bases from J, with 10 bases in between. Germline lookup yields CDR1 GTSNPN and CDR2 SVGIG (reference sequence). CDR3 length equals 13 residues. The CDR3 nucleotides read TGTGCCTGGAGTAAGTTAGAGGACACTGAAGCTTTCTTT. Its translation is CAWSKLEDTEAFF.

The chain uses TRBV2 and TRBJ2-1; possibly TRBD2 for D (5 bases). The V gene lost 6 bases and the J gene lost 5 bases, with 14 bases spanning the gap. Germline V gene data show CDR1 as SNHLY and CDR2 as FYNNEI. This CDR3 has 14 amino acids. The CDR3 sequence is CASSEKRLDNEQFF. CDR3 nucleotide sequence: TGTGCCAGCAGCGAGAAGCGGCTCGACAATGAGCAGTTCTTC.

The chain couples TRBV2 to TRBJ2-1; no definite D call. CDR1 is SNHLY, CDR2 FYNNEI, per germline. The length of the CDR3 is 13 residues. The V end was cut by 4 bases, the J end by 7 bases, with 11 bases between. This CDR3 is CASSVQVRNEQFF. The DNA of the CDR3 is TGTGCCAGCAGTGTCCAGGTTAGAAATGAGCAGTTCTTC.

CDR3 DNA: TGTGCCAGCAGCTTAGAGGTGTACGAGCAGTACTTC. Protein sequence: CASSLEVYEQYF. V gene TRBV7-8 combines with J gene TRBJ2-7; D remains unclear. Germline V gene data show CDR1 as SGHVS and CDR2 as FQNEAQ. Trimming removed 1 base at V and 4 bases at J, with 5 bases between. This CDR3 is 12 amino acids long. Combining the CDR3 with reference TRBV7-8 and TRBJ2-7 gives the whole variable domain GAGVSQSPRYKVAKRGQDVALRCDPISGHVSLFWYQQALGQGPEFLTYFQNEAQLDKSGLPSDRFFAERPEGSVSTLKIQRTQQEDSAVYLCASSLEVYEQYFGPGTRLTVT.

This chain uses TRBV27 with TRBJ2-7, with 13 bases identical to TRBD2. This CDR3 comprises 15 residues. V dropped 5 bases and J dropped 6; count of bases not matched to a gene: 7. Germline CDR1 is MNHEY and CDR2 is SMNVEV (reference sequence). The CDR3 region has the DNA TGTGCCAGCAGTCTATGGACTAGCGGGAGATCCGAGCAGTACTTC. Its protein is CASSLWTSGRSEQYF.

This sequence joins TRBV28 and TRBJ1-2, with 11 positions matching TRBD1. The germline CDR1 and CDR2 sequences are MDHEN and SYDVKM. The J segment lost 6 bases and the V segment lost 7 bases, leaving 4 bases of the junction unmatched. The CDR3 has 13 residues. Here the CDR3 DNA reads TGTGCCAGCACCCAGGGACAGGGGGATGGCTACACCTTC. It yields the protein CASTQGQGDGYTF.

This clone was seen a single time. Here the CDR3 reads CASSDSGRVVGELFF. The CDR3 coding sequence is TGTGCCAGCAGTGACAGCGGGAGGGTTGTCGGGGAGCTGTTTTTT. The V and J genes are TRBV25-1 and TRBJ2-2; the match to TRBD2 covers 10 bases. V lost 3 bases, J lost 7 bases, and 5 bases stayed unmatched. CDR1 is MGHDK, CDR2 SYGVNS, per germline. The CDR3 consists of 15 residues.

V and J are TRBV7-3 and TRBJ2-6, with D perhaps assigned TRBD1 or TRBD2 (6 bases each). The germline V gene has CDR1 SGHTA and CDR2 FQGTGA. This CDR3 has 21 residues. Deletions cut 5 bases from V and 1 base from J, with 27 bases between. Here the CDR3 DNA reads TGTGCCAGCAGCCTTACAGGGTGGAGGGACCCTTTCCGGTCTGGGGCCAACGTCCTGACTTTC. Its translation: CASSLTGWRDPFRSGANVLTF.

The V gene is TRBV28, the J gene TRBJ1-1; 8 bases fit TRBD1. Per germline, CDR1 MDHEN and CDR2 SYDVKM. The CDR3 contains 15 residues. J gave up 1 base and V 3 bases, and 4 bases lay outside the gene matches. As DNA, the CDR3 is TGTGCCAGCAGTTTGCCCGGACAGGGGAACACTGAAGCTTTCTTT. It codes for CASSLPGQGNTEAFF. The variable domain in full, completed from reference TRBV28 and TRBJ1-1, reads DVKVTQSSRYLVKRTGEKVFLECVQDMDHENMFWYRQDPGLGLRLIYFSYDVKMKEKGDIPEGYSVSREKKERFSLILESASTNQTSMYLCASSLPGQGNTEAFFGQGTRLTVV.

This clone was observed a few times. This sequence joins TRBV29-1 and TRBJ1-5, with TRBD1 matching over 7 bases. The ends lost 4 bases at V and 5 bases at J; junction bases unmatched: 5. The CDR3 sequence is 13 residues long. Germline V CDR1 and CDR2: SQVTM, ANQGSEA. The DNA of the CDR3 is TGCAGCGTTGCGGACAGGTTTGATCAGCCCCAGCATTTT. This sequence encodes CSVADRFDQPQHF.